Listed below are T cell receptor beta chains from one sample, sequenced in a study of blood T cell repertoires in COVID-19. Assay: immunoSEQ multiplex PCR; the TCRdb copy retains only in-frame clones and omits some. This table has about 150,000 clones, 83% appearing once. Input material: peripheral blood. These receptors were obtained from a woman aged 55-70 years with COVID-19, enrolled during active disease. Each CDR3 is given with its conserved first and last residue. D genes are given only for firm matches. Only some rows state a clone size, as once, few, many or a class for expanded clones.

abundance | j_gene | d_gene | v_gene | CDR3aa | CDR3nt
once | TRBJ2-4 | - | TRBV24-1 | CATSAISAGIQYF | TGTGCCACCAGTGCAATTTCCGCCGGCATTCAGTACTTC
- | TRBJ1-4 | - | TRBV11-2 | CASSGGGIGKKLFF | TGTGCCAGCAGCGGAGGCGGGATAGGGAAGAAACTGTTTTTT
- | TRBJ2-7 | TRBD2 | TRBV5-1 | CASSSRLRLAEPQYF | TGCGCCAGCAGCTCCAGGTTGAGACTAGCGGAGCCGCAGTACTTC
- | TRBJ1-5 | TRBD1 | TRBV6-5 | CASRIGQGAYQPQHF | TGTGCCAGCAGAATCGGACAGGGGGCCTATCAGCCCCAGCATTTT
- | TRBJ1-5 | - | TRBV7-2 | CASSPTPTPTGGPQHF | TGTGCCAGCAGCCCTACACCGACCCCCACCGGGGGGCCCCAGCATTTT
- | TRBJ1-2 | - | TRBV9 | CASSVAEARGNYGYTF | TGTGCCAGCAGCGTAGCCGAAGCCCGCGGCAACTATGGCTACACCTTC
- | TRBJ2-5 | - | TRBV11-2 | CASSITTQETQYF | TGTGCCAGCAGCATTACTACTCAAGAGACCCAGTACTTC
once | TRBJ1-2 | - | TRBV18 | CASLGGNRDLGDGYTF | TGTGCCAGCCTGGGGGGGAACAGGGATCTAGGCGATGGCTACACCTTC
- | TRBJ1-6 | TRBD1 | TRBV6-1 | CASSEGQGNNNSPLHF | TGTGCCAGCAGTGAAGGACAGGGAAACAATAATTCACCCCTCCACTTT
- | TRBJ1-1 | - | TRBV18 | CASSFGQNTEAFF | TGTGCCAGCTCTTTCGGTCAGAACACTGAAGCTTTCTTT
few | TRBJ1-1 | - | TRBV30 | CAWSVVQPITEAFF | TGTGCCTGGAGTGTCGTACAGCCGATCACTGAAGCTTTCTTT
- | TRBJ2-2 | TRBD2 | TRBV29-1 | CSVRGTSENTGELFF | TGCAGCGTCCGAGGGACTAGCGAGAACACCGGGGAGCTGTTTTTT
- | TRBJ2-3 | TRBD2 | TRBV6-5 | CASTASGSTDTQYF | TGTGCCAGCACGGCTAGCGGGAGCACAGATACGCAGTATTTT
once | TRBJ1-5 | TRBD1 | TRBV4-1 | CASSQAGGLQPQHF | TGCGCCAGCAGCCAGGCAGGGGGTCTACAGCCCCAGCATTTT
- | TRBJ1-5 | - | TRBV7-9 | CASSPDWGNQPQHF | TGTGCCAGCAGCCCCGACTGGGGCAATCAGCCCCAGCATTTT
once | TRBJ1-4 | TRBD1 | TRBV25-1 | CASSEAGTGGEKLFF | TGTGCCAGCAGTGAAGCCGGGACAGGGGGCGAAAAACTGTTTTTT
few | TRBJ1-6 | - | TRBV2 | CASSVQGKNNSPLHF | TGTGCCAGCAGTGTGCAGGGAAAGAATAATTCACCCCTCCACTTT
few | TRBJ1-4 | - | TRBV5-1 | CASSFSYANEKLFF | TGCGCCAGCAGCTTTTCCTATGCTAATGAAAAACTGTTTTTT
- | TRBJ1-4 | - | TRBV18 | CASSLPREYNEKLFF | TGTGCCAGCTCACTCCCCCGGGAATACAATGAAAAACTGTTTTTT
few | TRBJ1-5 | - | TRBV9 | CASSLRQNQPQHF | TGTGCCAGCAGCCTTCGACAGAATCAGCCCCAGCATTTT
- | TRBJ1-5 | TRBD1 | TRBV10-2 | CASRGQGHQPQHF | TGCGCCAGCAGGGGACAGGGACATCAGCCCCAGCATTTT
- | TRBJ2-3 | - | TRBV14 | CASSPRGALTDTQYF | TGTGCCAGCAGTCCCCGGGGGGCATTGACAGATACGCAGTATTTT
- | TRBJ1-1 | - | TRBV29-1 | CSVAGGRNTEAFF | TGCAGCGTCGCGGGGGGTAGGAACACTGAAGCTTTCTTT
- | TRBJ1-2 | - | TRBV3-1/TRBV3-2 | CASSEKQGSGYGYTF | TGTGCCAGCAGCGAAAAACAGGGATCGGGCTATGGCTACACCTTC
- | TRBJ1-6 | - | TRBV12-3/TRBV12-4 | CASSAPNNSPLHF | TGTGCCAGCAGCGCACCTAATAATTCACCCCTCCACTTT
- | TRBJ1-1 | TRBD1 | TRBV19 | CASSRQGAGTEAFF | TGTGCCAGTAGCCGACAGGGGGCAGGCACTGAAGCTTTCTTT
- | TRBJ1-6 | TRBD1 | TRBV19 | CASSAPGQLRNSPLHF | TGTGCCAGTAGTGCCCCGGGACAGCTCCGCAATTCACCCCTCCACTTT
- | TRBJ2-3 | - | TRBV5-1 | CASSLGGGQADTQYF | TGCGCCAGCAGCCTGGGGGGGGGCCAGGCAGATACGCAGTATTTT
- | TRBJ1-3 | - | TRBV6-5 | CASRQAGNTIYF | TGTGCCAGCCGACAAGCTGGAAACACCATATATTTT
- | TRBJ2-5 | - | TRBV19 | CASSIGGETQYF | TGTGCCAGTAGTATAGGAGGAGAGACCCAGTACTTC
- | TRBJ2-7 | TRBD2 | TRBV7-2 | CASSPRTSGNYEQYF | TGTGCCAGCAGTCCGAGGACTAGCGGCAACTACGAGCAGTACTTC
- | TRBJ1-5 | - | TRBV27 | CASSSRGQYNQPQHF | TGTGCCAGCAGTTCCCGCGGACAGTACAATCAGCCCCAGCATTTT
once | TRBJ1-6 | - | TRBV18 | CASSRGVRPNSPLHF | TGTGCCAGCTCACGGGGGGTAAGGCCTAATTCACCCCTCCACTTT
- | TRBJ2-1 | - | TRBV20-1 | CSAGRENEQFF | TGCAGTGCTGGTCGGGAAAATGAGCAGTTCTTC
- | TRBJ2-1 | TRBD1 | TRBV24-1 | CATSAGTAEAYNEQFF | TGTGCCACCAGTGCCGGGACAGCCGAAGCCTACAATGAGCAGTTCTTC
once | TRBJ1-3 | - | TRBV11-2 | CASSLRGSSGNTIYF | TGTGCCAGCAGCCTCAGGGGTTCCTCTGGAAACACCATATATTTT
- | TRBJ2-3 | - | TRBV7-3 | CASSQARSTDTQYF | TGTGCCAGCAGCCAGGCCCGTAGCACAGATACGCAGTATTTT
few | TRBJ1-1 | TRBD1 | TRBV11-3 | CASSLRQGNTEAFF | TGTGCCAGCAGCTTGCGACAGGGGAACACTGAAGCTTTCTTT
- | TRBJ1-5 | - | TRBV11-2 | CASSSQGHDQPQHF | TGTGCCAGCAGCTCGCAGGGGCATGATCAGCCCCAGCATTTT
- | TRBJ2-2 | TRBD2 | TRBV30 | CAWSLFSGGELFF | TGTGCCTGGAGTTTATTTAGCGGGGGGGAGCTGTTTTTT
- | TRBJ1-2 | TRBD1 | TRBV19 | CASSIGGQGFGYTF | TGTGCCAGTAGTATAGGGGGACAGGGCTTTGGCTACACCTTC
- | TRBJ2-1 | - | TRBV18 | CASSPSVTPRNEQFF | TGTGCCAGCTCACCGTCCGTAACTCCACGAAATGAGCAGTTCTTC
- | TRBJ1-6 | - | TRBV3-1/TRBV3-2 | CASSQVVGRGNSPLHF | TGTGCCAGCAGCCAAGTGGTAGGCAGGGGTAATTCACCCCTCCACTTT
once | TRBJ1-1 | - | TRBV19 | CASRHRNTEAFF | TGTGCCAGTCGCCACAGGAACACTGAAGCTTTCTTT
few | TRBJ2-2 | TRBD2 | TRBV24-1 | CAASSGRDTGELFF | TGTGCCGCCTCTAGCGGGAGGGACACCGGGGAGCTGTTTTTT
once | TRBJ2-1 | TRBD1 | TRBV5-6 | CASSSIGTGNYNEQFF | TGTGCCAGCAGCTCCATAGGGACAGGGAACTACAATGAGCAGTTCTTC
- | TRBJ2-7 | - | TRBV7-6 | CASSWAWGDSYEQYF | TGTGCCAGCAGCTGGGCCTGGGGGGACTCCTACGAGCAGTACTTC
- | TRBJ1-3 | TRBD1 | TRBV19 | CASRIGGSGNTIYF | TGTGCCAGTAGAATAGGGGGCTCCGGAAACACCATATATTTT
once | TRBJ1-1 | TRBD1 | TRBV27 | CASSFWDRVGTEAFF | TGTGCCAGCAGTTTTTGGGACAGGGTAGGCACTGAAGCTTTCTTT
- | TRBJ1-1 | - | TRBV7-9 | CASSPREGTEAFF | TGTGCCAGCAGCCCGCGGGAGGGAACTGAAGCTTTCTTT
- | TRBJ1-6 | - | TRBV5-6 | CASSLAGSYSPLHF | TGTGCCAGCAGCTTAGCAGGTTCATATTCACCCCTCCACTTT
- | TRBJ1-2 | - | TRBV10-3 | CAISDTANYGYTF | TGTGCCATCAGTGATACAGCTAACTATGGCTACACCTTC
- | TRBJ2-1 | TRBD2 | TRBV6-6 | CASSRLAEQFF | TGTGCCAGCAGTAGACTAGCGGAGCAGTTCTTC